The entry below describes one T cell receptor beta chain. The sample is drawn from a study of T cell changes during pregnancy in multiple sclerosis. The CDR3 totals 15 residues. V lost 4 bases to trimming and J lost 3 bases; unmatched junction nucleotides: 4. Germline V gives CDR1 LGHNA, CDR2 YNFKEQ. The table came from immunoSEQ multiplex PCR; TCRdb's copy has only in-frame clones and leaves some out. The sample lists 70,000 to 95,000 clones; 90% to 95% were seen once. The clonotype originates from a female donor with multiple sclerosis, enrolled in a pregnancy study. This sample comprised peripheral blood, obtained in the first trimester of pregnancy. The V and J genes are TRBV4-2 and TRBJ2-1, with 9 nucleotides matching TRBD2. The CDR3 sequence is CASSPRTSDYNEQFF. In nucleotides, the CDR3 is TGTGCCAGCAGCCCTAGGACTAGCGACTACAATGAGCAGTTCTTC.